This T cell receptor beta chain was documented in a study of blood T cell repertoires in COVID-19. V was trimmed by 0 bases and J by 0 bases, leaving 6 bases between them. Germline CDR1 reads MNHEY; CDR2 reads SVGAGI. The CDR3 has 15 amino acids. Participants had their cohort set by participant-reported clinical history. Libraries were prepared by immunoSEQ multiplex PCR; TCRdb keeps only in-frame clonotypes and omits some of them. The sample carries some 170,000 clones, 80% recorded once. The sequence derives from a man in his forties who had recovered from COVID-19. Sequenced input: PBMCs or T cells enriched from blood (not recorded which). This chain connects TRBV6-5 to TRBJ1-5, with D unclear. CDR3 region: CASSYSSDSNQPQHF. The CDR3 nucleotides read TGTGCCAGCAGTTACTCGTCAGATAGCAATCAGCCCCAGCATTTT.